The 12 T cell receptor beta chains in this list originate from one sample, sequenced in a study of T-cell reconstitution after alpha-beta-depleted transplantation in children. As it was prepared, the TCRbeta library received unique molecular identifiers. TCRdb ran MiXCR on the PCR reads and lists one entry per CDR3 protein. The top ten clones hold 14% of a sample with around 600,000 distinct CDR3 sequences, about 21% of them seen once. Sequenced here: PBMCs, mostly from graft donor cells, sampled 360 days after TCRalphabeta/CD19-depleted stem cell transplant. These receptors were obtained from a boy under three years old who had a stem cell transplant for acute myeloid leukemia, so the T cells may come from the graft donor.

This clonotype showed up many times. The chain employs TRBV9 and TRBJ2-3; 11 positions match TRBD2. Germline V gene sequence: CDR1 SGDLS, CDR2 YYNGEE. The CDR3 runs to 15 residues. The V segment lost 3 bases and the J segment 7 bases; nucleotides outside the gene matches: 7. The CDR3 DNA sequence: TGTGCCAGCAGCGCCACTAGCGGGGGACCCCATACGCAGTATTTT. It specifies CASSATSGGPHTQYF.

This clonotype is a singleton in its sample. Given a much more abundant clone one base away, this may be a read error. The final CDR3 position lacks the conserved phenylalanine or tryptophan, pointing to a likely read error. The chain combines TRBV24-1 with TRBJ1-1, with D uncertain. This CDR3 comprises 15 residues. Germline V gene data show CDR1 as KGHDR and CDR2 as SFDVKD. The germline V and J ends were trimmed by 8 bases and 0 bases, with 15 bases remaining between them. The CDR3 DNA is TGTGCCACCAATCGGACGGGCGGTATGAACACTGAAGCTTTCCTT. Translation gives CATNRTGGMNTEAFL.

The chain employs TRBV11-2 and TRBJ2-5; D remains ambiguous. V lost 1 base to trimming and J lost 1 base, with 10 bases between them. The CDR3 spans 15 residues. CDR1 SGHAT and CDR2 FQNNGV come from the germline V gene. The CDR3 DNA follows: TGTGCCAGCAGCTTAGTCTACGGCGTCCAAGAGACCCAGTACTTC. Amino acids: CASSLVYGVQETQYF.

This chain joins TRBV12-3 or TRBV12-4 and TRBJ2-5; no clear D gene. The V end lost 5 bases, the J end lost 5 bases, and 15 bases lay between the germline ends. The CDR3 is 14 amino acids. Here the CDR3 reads CASSILVDPETQYF. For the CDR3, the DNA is TGTGCCAGCAGTATCCTCGTGGATCCGGAGACCCAGTACTTC.

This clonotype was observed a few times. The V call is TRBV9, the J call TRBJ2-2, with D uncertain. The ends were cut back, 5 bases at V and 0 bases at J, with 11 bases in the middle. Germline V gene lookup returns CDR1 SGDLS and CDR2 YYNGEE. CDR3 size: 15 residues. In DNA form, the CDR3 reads TGTGCCAGCAGTGGGAACCCAACGAACACCGGGGAGCTGTTTTTT. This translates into CASSGNPTNTGELFF.

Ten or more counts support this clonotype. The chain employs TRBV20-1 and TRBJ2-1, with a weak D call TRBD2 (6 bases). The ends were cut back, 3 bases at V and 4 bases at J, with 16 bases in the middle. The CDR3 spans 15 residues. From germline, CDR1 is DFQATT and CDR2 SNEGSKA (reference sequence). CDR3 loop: CSARGSGKGYNEQFF. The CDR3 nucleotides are TGCAGTGCTAGGGGTAGCGGAAAAGGGTACAATGAGCAGTTCTTC.

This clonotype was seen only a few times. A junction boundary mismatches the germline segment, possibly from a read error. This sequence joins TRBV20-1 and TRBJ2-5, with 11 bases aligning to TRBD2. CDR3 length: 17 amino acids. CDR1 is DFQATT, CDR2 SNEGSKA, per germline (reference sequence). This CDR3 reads CCARGTSGKEYQETQYF. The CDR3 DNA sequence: TGCTGTGCTAGAGGGACTAGCGGCAAGGAATACCAAGAGACCCAGTACTTC.

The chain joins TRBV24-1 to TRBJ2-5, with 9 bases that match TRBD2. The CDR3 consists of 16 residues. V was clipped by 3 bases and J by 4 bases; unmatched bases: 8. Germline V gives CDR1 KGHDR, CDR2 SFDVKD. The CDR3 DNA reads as TGTGCCACCAGTGATAGCGCGGGGGGGCCACGAGAGACCCAGTACTTC. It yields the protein CATSDSAGGPRETQYF.

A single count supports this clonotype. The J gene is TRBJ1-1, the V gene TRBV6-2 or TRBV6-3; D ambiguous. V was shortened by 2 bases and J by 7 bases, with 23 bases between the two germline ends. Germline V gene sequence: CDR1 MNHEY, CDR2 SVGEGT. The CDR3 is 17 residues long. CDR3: CASSYEPRVGGTNEAFF. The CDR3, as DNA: TGTGCCAGCAGTTACGAGCCGCGAGTTGGCGGAACCAATGAAGCTTTCTTT.

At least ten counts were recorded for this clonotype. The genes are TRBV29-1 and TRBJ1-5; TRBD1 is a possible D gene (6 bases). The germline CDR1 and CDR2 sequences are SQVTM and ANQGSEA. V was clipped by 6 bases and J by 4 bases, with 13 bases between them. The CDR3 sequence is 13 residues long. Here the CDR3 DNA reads TGCAGCGTATCCATGCAGGGGAATCAGCCCCAGCATTTT. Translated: CSVSMQGNQPQHF.

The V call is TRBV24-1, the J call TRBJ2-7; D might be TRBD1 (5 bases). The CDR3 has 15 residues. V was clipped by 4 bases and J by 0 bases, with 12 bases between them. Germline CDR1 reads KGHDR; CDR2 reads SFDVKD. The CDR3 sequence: CATSDPTASSYEQYF. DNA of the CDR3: TGTGCCACCAGTGACCCGACAGCCAGCTCCTACGAGCAGTACTTC.

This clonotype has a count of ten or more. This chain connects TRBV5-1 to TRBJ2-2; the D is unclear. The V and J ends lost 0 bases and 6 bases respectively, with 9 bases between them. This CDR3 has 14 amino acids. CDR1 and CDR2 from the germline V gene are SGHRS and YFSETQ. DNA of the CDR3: TGCGCCAGCAGCTTGGGGGCCGCGGCCGGGGAGCTGTTTTTT. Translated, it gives CASSLGAAAGELFF.